This T cell receptor (beta chain) was captured in a study of T cell repertoires and HLA-DP antigens. Overall study context: CD4+ T cells were cocultured with HeLa cells expressing HLA-DP.

The PCR primers covered 54 TRBV and 13 TRBJ segments. TCRdb keeps only in-frame clones here, not all; method: immunoSEQ multiplex PCR. The sample contains tens of thousands of clones, just under 80% of which appear only once. The table lists this clone with a few counts. What it binds is unknown. The sample was CD4+ T cells from PBMCs. The receptor was derived from a man between 60 and 75 years old in good health and CMV-seronegative.

The CDR3 loop is CASSPPGLADGPLEQYF. CDR3 DNA: TGTGCCAGCAGCCCGCCCGGACTAGCGGACGGACCGCTCGAGCAGTACTTC. The gene calls are TRBV13 and TRBJ2-7; 10 positions match TRBD2. The CDR3 is made up of 17 amino acids. CDR1 and CDR2 from the germline V gene are PRHDT and FYEKMQ (reference sequence). J was trimmed by 6 bases and V by 5 bases; bases with no gene match: 16.